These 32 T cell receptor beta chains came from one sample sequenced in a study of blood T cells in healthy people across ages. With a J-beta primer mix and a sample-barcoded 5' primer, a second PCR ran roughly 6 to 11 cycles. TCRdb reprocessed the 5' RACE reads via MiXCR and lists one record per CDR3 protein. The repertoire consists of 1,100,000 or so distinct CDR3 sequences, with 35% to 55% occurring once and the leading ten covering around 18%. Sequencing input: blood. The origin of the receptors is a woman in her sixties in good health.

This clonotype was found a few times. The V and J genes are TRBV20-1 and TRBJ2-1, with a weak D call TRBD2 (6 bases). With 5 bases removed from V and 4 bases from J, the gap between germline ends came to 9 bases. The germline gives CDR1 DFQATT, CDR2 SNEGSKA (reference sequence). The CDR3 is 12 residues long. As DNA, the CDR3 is TGCAGTGCTCGGGAGTCATACAATGAGCAGTTCTTC. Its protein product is CSARESYNEQFF.

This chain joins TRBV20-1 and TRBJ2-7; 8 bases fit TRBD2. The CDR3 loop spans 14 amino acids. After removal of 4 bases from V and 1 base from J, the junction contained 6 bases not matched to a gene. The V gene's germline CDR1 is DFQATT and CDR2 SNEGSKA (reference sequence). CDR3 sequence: CSATRTSRSYEQYF. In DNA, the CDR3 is TGCAGTGCTACAAGGACTAGCCGTTCCTACGAGCAGTACTTC.

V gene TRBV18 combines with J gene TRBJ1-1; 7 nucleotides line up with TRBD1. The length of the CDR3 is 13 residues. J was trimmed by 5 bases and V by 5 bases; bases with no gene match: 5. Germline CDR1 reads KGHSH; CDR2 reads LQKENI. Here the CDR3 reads CASSTGARTEAFF. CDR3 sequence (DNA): TGTGCCAGCTCAACAGGGGCTCGTACTGAAGCTTTCTTT.

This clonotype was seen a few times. CDR3 residues: CASSSNLGLAGRYEQYF. Here the CDR3 DNA reads TGCGCCAGCAGCTCAAACTTGGGACTAGCGGGCCGCTACGAGCAGTACTTC. V and J are TRBV5-1 and TRBJ2-7, with 12 positions matching TRBD2. With V trimmed by 3 bases and J by 3 bases, 10 bases remained unmatched. This CDR3 spans 17 amino acids. Germline assignment: CDR1 SGHRS and CDR2 YFSETQ.

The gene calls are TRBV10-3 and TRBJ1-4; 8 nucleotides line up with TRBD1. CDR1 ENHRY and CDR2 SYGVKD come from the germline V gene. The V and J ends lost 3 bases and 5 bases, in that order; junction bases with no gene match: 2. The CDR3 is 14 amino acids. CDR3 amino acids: CAISETGGNEKLFF. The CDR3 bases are TGTGCCATCAGTGAAACAGGGGGGAATGAAAAACTGTTTTTT.

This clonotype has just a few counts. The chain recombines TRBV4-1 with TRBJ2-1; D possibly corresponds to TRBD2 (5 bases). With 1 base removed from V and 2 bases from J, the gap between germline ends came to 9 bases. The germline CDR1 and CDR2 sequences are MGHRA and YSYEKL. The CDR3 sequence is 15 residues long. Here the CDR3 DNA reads TGCGCCAGCAGCCAAGGGACCGGGACCTACAATGAGCAGTTCTTC. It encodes CASSQGTGTYNEQFF.

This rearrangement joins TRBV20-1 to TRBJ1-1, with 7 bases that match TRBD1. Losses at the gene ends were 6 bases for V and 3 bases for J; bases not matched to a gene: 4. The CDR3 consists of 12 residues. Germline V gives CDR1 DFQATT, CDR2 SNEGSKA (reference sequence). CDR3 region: CSAWDSDTEAFF. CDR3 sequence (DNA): TGCAGTGCCTGGGACAGCGACACTGAAGCTTTCTTT.

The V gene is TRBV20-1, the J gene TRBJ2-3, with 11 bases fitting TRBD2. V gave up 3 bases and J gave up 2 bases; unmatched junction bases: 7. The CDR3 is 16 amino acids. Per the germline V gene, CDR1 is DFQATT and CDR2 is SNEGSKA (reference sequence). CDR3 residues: CSASGVAGGPTDTQYF. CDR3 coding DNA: TGCAGTGCTAGTGGGGTAGCGGGAGGGCCCACAGATACGCAGTATTTT.

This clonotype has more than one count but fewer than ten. In nucleotides, the CDR3 is TGTGCCAGCAGGGCGATTACCTACGAGCAGTACTTC. Translation gives CASRAITYEQYF. The chain links TRBV13 to TRBJ2-7; D unclear. Trimming pared 6 bases from V and 2 bases from J, leaving 8 bases between. The CDR3 has 12 residues. From germline, CDR1 is PRHDT and CDR2 FYEKMQ (reference sequence). Combining the CDR3 with reference TRBV13 and TRBJ2-7 gives the whole variable domain AAGVIQSPRHLIKEKRETATLKCYPIPRHDTVYWYQQGPGQDPQFLISFYEKMQSDKGSIPDRFSAQQFSDYHSELNMSSLELGDSALYFCASRAITYEQYFGPGTRLTVT.

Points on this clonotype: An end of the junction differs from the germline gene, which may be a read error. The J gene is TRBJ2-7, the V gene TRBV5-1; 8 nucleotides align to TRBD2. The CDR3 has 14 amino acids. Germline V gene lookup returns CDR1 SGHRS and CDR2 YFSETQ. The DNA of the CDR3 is TGCGCCAGCAGCCCGGGGGGGACAAACTACGGGCAGTACTTC. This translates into CASSPGGTNYGQYF.

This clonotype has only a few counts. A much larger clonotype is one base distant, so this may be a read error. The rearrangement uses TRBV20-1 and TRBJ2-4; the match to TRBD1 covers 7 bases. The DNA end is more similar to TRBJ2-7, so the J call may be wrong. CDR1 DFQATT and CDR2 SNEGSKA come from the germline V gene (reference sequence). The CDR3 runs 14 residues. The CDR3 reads CSAGGQQGNYEQYF. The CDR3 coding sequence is TGCAGTGCTGGCGGACAACAGGGGAACTACGAGCAGTACTTC.

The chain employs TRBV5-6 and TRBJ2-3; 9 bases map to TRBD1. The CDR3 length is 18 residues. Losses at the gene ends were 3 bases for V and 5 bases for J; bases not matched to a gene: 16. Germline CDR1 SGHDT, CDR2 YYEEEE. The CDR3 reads CASSWVWNRDRALDTQYF. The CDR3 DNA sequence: TGTGCCAGCAGCTGGGTCTGGAACCGGGACAGGGCACTAGATACGCAGTATTTT.

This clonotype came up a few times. CDR3 in DNA: TGTGCCAGTAGTAGGGACAGGAGTGGGACCTACGAGCAGTACTTC. It encodes CASSRDRSGTYEQYF. The chain joins TRBV19 to TRBJ2-7; 8 bases line up with TRBD1. The ends lost 4 bases at V and 2 bases at J; junction bases unmatched: 7. This CDR3 region has 15 residues. CDR1 is LNHDA, CDR2 SQIVND, per germline (reference sequence).

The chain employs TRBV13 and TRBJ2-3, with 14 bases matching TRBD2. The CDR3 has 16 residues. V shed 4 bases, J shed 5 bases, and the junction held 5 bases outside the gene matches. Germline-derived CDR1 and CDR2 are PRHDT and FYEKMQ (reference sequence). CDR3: CASSSGLAGVVDTQYF. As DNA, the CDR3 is TGTGCCAGCAGCTCGGGACTAGCGGGAGTTGTAGATACGCAGTATTTT.

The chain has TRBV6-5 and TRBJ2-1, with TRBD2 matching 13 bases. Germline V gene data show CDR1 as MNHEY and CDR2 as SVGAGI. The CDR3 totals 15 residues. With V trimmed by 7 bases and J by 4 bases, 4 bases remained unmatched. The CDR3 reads CASTGTSGIYNEQFF. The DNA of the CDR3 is TGTGCCAGCACCGGGACTAGCGGGATTTACAATGAGCAGTTCTTC.

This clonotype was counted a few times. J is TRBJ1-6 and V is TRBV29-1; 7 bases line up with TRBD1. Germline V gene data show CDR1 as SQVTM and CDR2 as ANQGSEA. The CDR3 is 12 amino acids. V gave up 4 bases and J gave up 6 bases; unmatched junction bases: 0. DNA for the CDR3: TGCAGCGTTGGACAGGGTAATTCACCCCTCCACTTT. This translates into CSVGQGNSPLHF. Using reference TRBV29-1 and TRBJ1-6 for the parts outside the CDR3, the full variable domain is SAVISQKPSRDICQRGTSLTIQCQVDSQVTMMFWYRQQPGQSLTLIATANQGSEATYESGFVIDKFPISRPNLTFSTLTVSNMSPEDSSIYLCSVGQGNSPLHFGNGTRLTVT.

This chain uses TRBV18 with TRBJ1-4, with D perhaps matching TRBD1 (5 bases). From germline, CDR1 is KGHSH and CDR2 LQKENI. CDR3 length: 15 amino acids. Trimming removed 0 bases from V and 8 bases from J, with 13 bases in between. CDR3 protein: CASSPPAGGQEKLFF. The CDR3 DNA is TGTGCCAGCTCACCACCGGCGGGGGGTCAGGAAAAACTGTTTTTT.

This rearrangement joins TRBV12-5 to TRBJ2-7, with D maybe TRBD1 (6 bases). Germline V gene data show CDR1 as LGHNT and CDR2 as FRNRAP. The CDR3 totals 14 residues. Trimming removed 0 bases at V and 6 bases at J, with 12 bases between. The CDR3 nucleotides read TGTGCTAGTGGTTTGGTGGGACATCCCTTCGAGCAGTACTTC. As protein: CASGLVGHPFEQYF.

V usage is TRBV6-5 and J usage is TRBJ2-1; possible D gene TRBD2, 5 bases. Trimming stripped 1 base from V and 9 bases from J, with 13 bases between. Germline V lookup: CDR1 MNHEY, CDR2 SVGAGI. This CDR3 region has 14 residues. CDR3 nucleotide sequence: TGTGCCAGCAGTTACTTGACCCCTGGAGGTGAGCAGTTCTTC. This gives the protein CASSYLTPGGEQFF.

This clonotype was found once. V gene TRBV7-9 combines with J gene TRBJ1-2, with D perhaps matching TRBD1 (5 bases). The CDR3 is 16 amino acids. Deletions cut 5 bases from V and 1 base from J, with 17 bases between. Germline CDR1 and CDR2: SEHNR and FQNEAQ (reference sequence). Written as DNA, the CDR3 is TGTGCCAGCAGCGACTCGCTAGATGGGGGTAACTATGGCTACACCTTC. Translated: CASSDSLDGGNYGYTF.

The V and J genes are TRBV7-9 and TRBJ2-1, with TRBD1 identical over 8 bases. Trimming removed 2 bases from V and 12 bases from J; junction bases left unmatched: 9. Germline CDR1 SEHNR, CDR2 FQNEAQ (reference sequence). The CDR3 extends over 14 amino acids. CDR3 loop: CASSLPDRGDAQFF. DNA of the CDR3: TGTGCCAGCAGCTTACCCGACAGGGGAGATGCGCAGTTCTTC.

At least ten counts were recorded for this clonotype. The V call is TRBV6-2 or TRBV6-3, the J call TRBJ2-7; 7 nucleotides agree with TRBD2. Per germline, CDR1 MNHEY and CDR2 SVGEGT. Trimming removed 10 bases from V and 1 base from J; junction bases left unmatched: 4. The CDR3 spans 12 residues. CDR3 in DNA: TGTGCCACAACTAGCGATTCCTACGAGCAGTACTTC. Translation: CATTSDSYEQYF.

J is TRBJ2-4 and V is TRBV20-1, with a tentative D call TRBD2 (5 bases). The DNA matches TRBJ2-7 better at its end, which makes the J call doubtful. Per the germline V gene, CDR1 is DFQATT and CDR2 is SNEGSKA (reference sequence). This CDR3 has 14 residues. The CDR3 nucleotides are TGCAGTGCTAGAGATCCTAGAGGGATCTACGAGCAGTACTTC. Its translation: CSARDPRGIYEQYF.

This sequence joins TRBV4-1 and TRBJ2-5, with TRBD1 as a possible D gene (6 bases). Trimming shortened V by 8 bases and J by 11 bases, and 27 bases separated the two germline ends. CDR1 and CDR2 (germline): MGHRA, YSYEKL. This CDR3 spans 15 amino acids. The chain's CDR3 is CASSKTGSLFDKQYF. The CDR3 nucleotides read TGCGCCAGCTCAAAAACAGGGTCCCTATTTGATAAGCAGTACTTC.

CDR3 sequence reads: CASSWTGQAEQFF. In DNA form, the CDR3 reads TGCGCCAGCAGCTGGACTGGACAAGCTGAGCAGTTCTTC. The rearrangement uses TRBV5-1 and TRBJ2-1; D possibly uses TRBD1 or TRBD2 (5 bases each). The germline CDR1 and CDR2 sequences are SGHRS and YFSETQ. This CDR3 region has 13 residues. The germline V and J ends were trimmed by 3 bases and 9 bases, with 13 bases remaining between them.

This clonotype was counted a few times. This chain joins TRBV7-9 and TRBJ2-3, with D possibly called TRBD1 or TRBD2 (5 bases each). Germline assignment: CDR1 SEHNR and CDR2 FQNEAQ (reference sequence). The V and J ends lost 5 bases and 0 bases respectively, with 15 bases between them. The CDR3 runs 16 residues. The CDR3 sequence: CASSPRVGGSTDTQYF. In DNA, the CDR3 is TGTGCCAGCAGCCCCAGGGTCGGCGGGAGCACAGATACGCAGTATTTT.

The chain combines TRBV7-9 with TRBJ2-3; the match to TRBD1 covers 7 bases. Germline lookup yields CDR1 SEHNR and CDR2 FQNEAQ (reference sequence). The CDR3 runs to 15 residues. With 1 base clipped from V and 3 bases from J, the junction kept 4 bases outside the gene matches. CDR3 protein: CASSLEGAKTDTQYF. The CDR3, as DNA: TGTGCCAGCAGCTTAGAGGGGGCTAAGACAGATACGCAGTATTTT.

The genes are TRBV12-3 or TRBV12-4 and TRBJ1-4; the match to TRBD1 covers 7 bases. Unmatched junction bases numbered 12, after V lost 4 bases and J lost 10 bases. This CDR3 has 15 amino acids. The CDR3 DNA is TGTGCCAGCAGTTCCGTCCGGGACAGTGGACCAAAACTGTTTTTT. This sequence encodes CASSSVRDSGPKLFF.

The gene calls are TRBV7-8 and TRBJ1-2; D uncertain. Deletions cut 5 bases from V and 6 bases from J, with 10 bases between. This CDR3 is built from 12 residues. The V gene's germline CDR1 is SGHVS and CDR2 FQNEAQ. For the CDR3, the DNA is TGTGCCAGCAGCATGAACCTCGATGGCTACACCTTC. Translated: CASSMNLDGYTF.

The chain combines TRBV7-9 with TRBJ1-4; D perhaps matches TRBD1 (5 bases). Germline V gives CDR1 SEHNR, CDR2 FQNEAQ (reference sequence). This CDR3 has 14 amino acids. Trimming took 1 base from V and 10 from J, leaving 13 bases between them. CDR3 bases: TGTGCCAGCAGCTTAGGCGGGGGAACAGGAAAACTGTTTTTT. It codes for CASSLGGGTGKLFF.

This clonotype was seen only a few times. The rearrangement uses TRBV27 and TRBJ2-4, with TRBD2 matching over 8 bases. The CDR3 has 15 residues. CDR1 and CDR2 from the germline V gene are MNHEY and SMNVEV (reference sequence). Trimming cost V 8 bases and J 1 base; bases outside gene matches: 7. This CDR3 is CASAGGAEAKNIQYF. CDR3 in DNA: TGTGCCAGCGCCGGGGGGGCCGAGGCCAAAAACATTCAGTACTTC.

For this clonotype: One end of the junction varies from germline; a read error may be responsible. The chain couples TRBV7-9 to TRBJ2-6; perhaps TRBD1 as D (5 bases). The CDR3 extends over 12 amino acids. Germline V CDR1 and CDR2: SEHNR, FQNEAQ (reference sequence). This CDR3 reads CASPSGANALTF. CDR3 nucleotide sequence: TGTGCCAGTCCCTCTGGGGCCAACGCCCTGACTTTC.